One T cell receptor (beta chain) is described in this entry. The antigen is not known. This record belongs to a study of post-analysis software for immune sequencing data. Study details: Patients with relapsing-remitting, secondary progressive and progressive-relapsing multiple sclerosis courses were all represented. Findings of the study overall: Under F measure analysis, samples from one preparation batch co-clustered strongly. TRBV5-6, TRBV5-1 and TRBV20-1 were among four or five TRBV segments more frequent in patients than controls.

cDNA libraries for TCR beta contained unique molecular identifiers. It was from approximately 0.91 to 9.4 million T cells that approximately 500,000 cDNA molecules came. From the PCR reads, TCRdb called clonotypes with MiXCR, one entry per CDR3 protein. The data show about half a million distinct CDR3 sequences, 34% seen once. Trimming took 2 bases from V and 4 from J, leaving 9 bases between them. This CDR3 is built from 14 residues. The chain recombines TRBV12-3 or TRBV12-4 with TRBJ2-4; a weak D match, TRBD2 (5 bases). The clonotype originates from a girl between 2 and 17 years old with multiple sclerosis. Sequencing was carried out using blood. The DNA of the CDR3 is TGTGCCAGCAGTTTACCCCGGGAAAAAAACATTCAGTACTTC. Translation: CASSLPREKNIQYF.